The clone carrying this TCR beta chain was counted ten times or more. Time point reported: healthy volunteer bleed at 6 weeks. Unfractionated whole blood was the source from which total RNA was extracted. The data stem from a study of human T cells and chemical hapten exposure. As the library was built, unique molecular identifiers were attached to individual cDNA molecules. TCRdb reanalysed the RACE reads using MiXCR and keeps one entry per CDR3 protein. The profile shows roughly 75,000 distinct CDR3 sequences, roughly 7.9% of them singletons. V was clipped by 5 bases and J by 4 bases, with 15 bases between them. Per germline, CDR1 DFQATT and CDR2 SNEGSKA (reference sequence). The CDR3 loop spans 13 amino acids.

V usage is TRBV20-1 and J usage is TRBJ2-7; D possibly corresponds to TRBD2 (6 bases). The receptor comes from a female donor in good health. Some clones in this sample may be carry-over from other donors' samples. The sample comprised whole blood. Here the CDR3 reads CSASSGREYEQYF. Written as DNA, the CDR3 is TGCAGTGCTTCCTCGGGCCGGGAGTACGAGCAGTACTTC.